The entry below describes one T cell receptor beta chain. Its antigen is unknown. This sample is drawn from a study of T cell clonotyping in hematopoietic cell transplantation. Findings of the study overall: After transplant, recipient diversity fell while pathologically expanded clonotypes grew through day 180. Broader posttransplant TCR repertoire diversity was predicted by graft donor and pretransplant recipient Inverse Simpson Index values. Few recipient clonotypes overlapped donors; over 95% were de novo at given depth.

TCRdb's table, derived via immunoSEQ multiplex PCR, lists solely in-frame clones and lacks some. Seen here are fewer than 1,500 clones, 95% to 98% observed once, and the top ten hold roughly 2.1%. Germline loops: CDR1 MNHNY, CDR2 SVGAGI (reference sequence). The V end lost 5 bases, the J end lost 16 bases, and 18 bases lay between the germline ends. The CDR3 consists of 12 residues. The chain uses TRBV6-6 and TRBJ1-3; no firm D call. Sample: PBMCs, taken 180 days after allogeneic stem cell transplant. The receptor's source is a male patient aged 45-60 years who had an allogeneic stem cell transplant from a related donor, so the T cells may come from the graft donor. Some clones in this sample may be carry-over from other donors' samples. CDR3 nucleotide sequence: TGTGCCAGCAGTCCAGACGCCGGGCCCCTCTATTTT. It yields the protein CASSPDAGPLYF.